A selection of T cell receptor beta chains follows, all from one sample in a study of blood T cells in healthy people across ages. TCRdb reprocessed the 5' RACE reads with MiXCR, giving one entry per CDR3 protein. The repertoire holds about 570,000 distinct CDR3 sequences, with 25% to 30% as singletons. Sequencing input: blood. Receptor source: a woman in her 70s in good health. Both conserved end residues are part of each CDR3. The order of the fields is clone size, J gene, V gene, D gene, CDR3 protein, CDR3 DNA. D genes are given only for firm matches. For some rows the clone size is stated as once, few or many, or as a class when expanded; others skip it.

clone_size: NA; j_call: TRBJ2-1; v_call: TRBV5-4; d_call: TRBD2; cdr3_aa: CASSLQTSGGRGEQFF; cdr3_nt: TGTGCCAGCAGCCTTCAGACTAGCGGGGGGAGGGGTGAGCAGTTCTTC
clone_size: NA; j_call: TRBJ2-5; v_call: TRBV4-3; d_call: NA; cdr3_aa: CASSQEIGWREAQYF; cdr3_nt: TGCGCCAGCAGCCAAGAGATTGGTTGGAGGGAGGCCCAGTACTTC
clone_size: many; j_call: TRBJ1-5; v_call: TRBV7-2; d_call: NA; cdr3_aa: CASSLDPGDQPQHF; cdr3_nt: TGTGCCAGCAGCTTAGACCCAGGGGATCAGCCCCAGCATTTT
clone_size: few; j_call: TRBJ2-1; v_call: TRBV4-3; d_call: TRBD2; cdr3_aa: CASYWAWRGATSSYEQFF; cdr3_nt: TGCGCCAGCTATTGGGCTTGGCGGGGGGCTACTAGCTCCTACGAGCAGTTCTTC
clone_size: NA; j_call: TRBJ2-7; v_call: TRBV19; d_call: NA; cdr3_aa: CASGKDETYEQYF; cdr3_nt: TGTGCCAGTGGGAAGGACGAAACCTACGAGCAGTACTTC
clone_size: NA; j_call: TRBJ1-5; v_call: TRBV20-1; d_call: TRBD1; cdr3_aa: CSATHTGGSGNQPQHF; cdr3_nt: TGCAGTGCTACCCATACAGGGGGCTCGGGCAATCAGCCCCAGCATTTT
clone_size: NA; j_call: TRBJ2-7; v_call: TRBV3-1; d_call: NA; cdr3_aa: CASSQGGLTYEQYF; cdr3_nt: TGTGCCAGCAGCCAAGGGGGGTTAACCTACGAGCAGTACTTC
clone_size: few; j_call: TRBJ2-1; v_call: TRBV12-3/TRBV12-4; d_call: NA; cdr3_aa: CASSLQSLTYNEQFF; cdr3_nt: TGTGCCAGCAGCTTACAGAGCCTGACGTACAATGAGCAGTTCTTC
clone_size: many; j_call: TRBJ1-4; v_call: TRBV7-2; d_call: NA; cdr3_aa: CASSYREREKLFF; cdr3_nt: TGTGCCAGCAGCTACAGGGAGCGCGAAAAACTGTTTTTT
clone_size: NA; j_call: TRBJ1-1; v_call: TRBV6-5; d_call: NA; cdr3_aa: CAIRSSTEAFF; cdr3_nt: TGTGCCATCAGGAGTTCCACTGAAGCCTTCTTT
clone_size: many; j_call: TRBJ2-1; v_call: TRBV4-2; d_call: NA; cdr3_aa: CASSQDKGTTYNEQFF; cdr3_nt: TGTGCCAGCAGCCAAGATAAGGGGACAACCTACAATGAGCAGTTCTTC
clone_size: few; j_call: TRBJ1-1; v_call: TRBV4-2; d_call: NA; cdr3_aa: CASSQDLGTAFF; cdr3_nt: TGTGCCAGCAGCCAAGATCTCGGGACAGCTTTCTTT
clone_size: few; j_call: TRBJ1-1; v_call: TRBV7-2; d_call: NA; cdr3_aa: CASSKAANTEAFF; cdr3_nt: TGTGCCAGCAGCAAAGCAGCGAACACTGAAGCTTTCTTT
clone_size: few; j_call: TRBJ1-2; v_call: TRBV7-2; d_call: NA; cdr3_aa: CASSLSHNGYTF; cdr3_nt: TGTGCCAGCAGCTTATCCCATAATGGCTACACCTTC
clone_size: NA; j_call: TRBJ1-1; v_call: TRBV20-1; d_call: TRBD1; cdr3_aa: CSARAPTGINTEAFF; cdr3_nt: TGCAGTGCTAGAGCCCCGACAGGGATAAACACTGAAGCTTTCTTT
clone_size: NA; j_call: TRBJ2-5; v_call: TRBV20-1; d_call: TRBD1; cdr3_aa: CSASRPGQEETQYF; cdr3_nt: TGCAGTGCTAGCCGTCCGGGACAGGAAGAGACCCAGTACTTC
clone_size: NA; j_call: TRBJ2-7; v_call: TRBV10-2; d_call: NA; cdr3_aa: CASSAEAGNEQYF; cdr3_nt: TGCGCCAGCAGTGCCGAGGCAGGGAACGAGCAGTACTTC
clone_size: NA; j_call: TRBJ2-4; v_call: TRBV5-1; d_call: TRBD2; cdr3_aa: CAGSLAGGGRDNIQYF; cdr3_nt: TGCGCCGGCAGCTTGGCAGGCGGGGGGCGCGACAACATTCAGTACTTC
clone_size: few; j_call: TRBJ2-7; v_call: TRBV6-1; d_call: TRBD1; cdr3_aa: CASSATLGTGGDEQYF; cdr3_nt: TGTGCCAGCAGTGCCACTCTAGGGACAGGGGGCGACGAGCAGTACTTC
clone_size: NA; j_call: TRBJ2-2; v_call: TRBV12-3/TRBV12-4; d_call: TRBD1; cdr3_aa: CASSFRQGGGGELFF; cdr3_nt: TGTGCCAGCAGTTTCCGACAGGGCGGCGGCGGGGAGCTGTTTTTT
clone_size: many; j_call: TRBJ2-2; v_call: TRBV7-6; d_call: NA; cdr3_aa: CASSFDDGTGELFF; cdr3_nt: TGTGCCAGCAGCTTCGACGACGGCACCGGGGAGCTGTTTTTT
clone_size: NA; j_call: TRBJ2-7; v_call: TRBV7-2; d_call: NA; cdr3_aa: CASGLTGNVDEQYF; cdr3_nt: TGTGCCAGCGGGTTAACAGGGAATGTCGACGAGCAGTACTTC
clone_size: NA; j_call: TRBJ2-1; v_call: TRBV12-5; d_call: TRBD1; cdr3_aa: CASGPKGANEQFF; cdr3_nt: TGTGCTAGTGGCCCCAAGGGGGCGAATGAGCAGTTCTTC
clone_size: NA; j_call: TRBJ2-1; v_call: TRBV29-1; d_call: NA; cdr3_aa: CSVSILSSYNEQFF; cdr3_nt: TGCAGCGTTTCTATTCTGAGCTCCTACAATGAGCAGTTCTTC
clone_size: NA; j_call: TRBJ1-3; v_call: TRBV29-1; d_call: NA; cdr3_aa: CSVWLNSGNTIYF; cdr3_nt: TGCAGCGTTTGGTTGAACTCTGGAAACACCATATATTTT
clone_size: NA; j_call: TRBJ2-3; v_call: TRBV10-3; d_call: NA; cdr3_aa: CAIRAGYRADTQYF; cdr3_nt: TGTGCCATCAGGGCAGGGTATAGGGCAGATACGCAGTATTTT